Presented here are 30 T cell receptor beta chains from one specimen sequenced in a study of response to subunit inactivated influenza vaccine. TCRdb analysed the RT-PCR reads with MiXCR anew, one entry per CDR3 protein. The data hold 630,000 or so distinct CDR3 sequences, with approximately 14% observed a single time. The source material was PBMCs from blood, sampled about 11 days after vaccination. All receptors come from a man aged 45 to 65 who received an inactivated influenza vaccine.

V gene TRBV11-2 combines with J gene TRBJ2-1, with 8 bases aligning to TRBD2. Germline values: CDR1 SGHAT, CDR2 FQNNGV. The CDR3 extends over 16 amino acids. V shed 4 bases and J 3 bases; nucleotides not matched to a gene: 8. CDR3 region: CASSSPLRGGYNEQFF. In nucleotides, the CDR3 is TGTGCCAGCAGCTCTCCCCTTCGGGGGGGCTACAATGAGCAGTTCTTC.

This clonotype turned up a few times. This chain links TRBV6-2 or TRBV6-3 with TRBJ2-5; D gene unclear. There are 11 residues in the CDR3. Germline-derived CDR1 and CDR2 are MNHEY and SVGEGT. Trimming took off 5 bases at V and 7 bases at J, with 8 bases between the two ends. DNA for the CDR3: TGTGCCAGCAGTACCGAAGGGACCCAGTACTTC. Translated: CASSTEGTQYF.

The chain employs TRBV20-1 and TRBJ2-3; D unclear. Germline CDR1 is DFQATT and CDR2 is SNEGSKA (reference sequence). The CDR3 loop spans 14 amino acids. Trimming stripped 4 bases from V and 3 bases from J, with 14 bases between. CDR3 bases: TGCAGTGCTATCACCCCGTCGAAGACAGATACGCAGTATTTT. Its protein product is CSAITPSKTDTQYF.

Ten or more counts support this clonotype. The chain has TRBV2 and TRBJ1-1; TRBD1 might be the D (6 bases). The CDR3 covers 14 residues. The V gene lost 7 bases and the J gene lost 5 bases, with 17 bases spanning the gap. CDR1 and CDR2 (germline): SNHLY, FYNNEI. CDR3 loop: CASTLGGGGTEAFF. The CDR3 bases are TGTGCCAGCACCTTGGGGGGGGGCGGGACTGAAGCTTTCTTT.

The CDR3 DNA reads as TGTGCCAGCTCCTACGGGGCGCGGATGAGAGAGACCCAGTACTTC. Protein sequence: CASSYGARMRETQYF. The chain uses TRBV7-9 and TRBJ2-5; D is possibly TRBD1 or TRBD2 (5 bases each). Trimming removed 8 bases from V and 4 bases from J, with 20 bases in between. CDR1 is SEHNR, CDR2 FQNEAQ, per germline (reference sequence). CDR3 length equals 15 residues.

This clonotype was counted between two and nine times. The chain uses TRBV4-2 and TRBJ2-1, with TRBD2 identical over 8 bases. Trimming removed 6 bases from V and 4 bases from J; junction bases left unmatched: 8. Germline loops: CDR1 LGHNA, CDR2 YNFKEQ. The CDR3 has 15 residues. CDR3 amino acids: CASRQRLAPYNEQFF. In nucleotides, the CDR3 is TGTGCCAGCAGACAAAGACTAGCGCCTTACAATGAGCAGTTCTTC.

This chain uses TRBV6-5 with TRBJ2-7, with TRBD1 matching 8 bases. The CDR3 consists of 15 residues. V lost 4 bases, J lost 1 base, and 6 bases stayed unmatched. Germline assignment: CDR1 MNHEY and CDR2 SVGAGI. The CDR3 region has the DNA TGTGCCAGCAGTTCAGGGGGCGCATCATCCTACGAGCAGTACTTC. Residues: CASSSGGASSYEQYF.

This clonotype was seen at least ten times. This chain links TRBV12-3 or TRBV12-4 with TRBJ2-3; D tentatively reads TRBD1 or TRBD2 (6 bases each). The V end lost 5 bases, the J end lost 2 bases, and 11 bases lay between the germline ends. The CDR3 consists of 14 residues. The CDR3 is CASSRGVDTDTQYF. In nucleotides, the CDR3 is TGTGCCAGCAGTAGGGGGGTTGACACAGATACGCAGTATTTT.

The V gene is TRBV9, the J gene TRBJ1-4; tentatively, D is TRBD1 (5 bases). Germline V CDR1 and CDR2: SGDLS, YYNGEE. V lost 3 bases and J 5 bases, leaving 17 bases between the germline ends. This CDR3 has 16 residues. The CDR3 coding sequence is TGTGCCAGCAGCGGAACGTCCGGGACTGAGAATGAAAAACTGTTTTTT. It encodes CASSGTSGTENEKLFF.

This clonotype has a handful of counts. CDR3 DNA sequence: TGTGCCACCCGCAGGGGGCATGAGACCCAGTACTTC. Residues: CATRRGHETQYF. The chain combines TRBV6-5 with TRBJ2-5; the match to TRBD1 covers 8 bases. V shed 10 bases, J shed 5 bases, and the junction held 6 bases outside the gene matches. CDR3 length equals 12 residues. Germline V lookup: CDR1 MNHEY, CDR2 SVGAGI.

The chain combines TRBV29-1 with TRBJ2-7; 12 nucleotides agree with TRBD2. The CDR3 totals 17 residues. The V gene end was trimmed by 5 bases and the J gene end by 4 bases; junction bases not matched to a gene: 15. The germline CDR1 and CDR2 sequences are SQVTM and ANQGSEA. This CDR3 is CSVSKSAGLAGRYEQYF. The CDR3 DNA reads TGCAGCGTTTCTAAGTCGGCAGGACTAGCGGGAAGATACGAGCAGTACTTC.

This clonotype was found many times. V gene TRBV12-3 or TRBV12-4 combines with J gene TRBJ1-5; D might be TRBD1 (5 bases). The CDR3 consists of 13 residues. V lost 6 bases and J lost 3, with 9 bases in between. The CDR3, as DNA: TGTGCCAGCAGATCAGGGTTCAATCAGCCCCAGCATTTT. It codes for CASRSGFNQPQHF.

The rearrangement links TRBV20-1 to TRBJ2-4; D is undetermined. The ends were cut back, 3 bases at V and 0 bases at J, with 15 bases in the middle. Germline V gene sequence: CDR1 DFQATT, CDR2 SNEGSKA (reference sequence). The CDR3 extends over 16 amino acids. Written as DNA, the CDR3 is TGCAGTGCTAGGGAGTATGGTCTTCTAGCCAAAAACATTCAGTACTTC. Translated, it gives CSAREYGLLAKNIQYF.

This clonotype was detected ten times or more. The chain links TRBV20-1 to TRBJ2-5; D possibly corresponds to TRBD1 (5 bases). The CDR3 covers 10 residues. V was pared by 6 bases and J by 7 bases, with 9 bases between. The germline CDR1 and CDR2 sequences are DFQATT and SNEGSKA (reference sequence). The CDR3 sequence is CSAQGATQYF. DNA for the CDR3: TGCAGTGCCCAGGGTGCGACCCAGTACTTC.

This chain links TRBV6-6 with TRBJ2-1; 8 bases agree with TRBD2. The CDR3 loop spans 13 amino acids. The ends lost 1 base at V and 9 bases at J; junction bases unmatched: 2. The germline V gene encodes CDR1 MNHNY and CDR2 SVGAGI (reference sequence). CDR3 in amino acids: CASSYFGGGEQFF. DNA of the CDR3: TGTGCCAGCAGTTACTTCGGGGGGGGTGAGCAGTTCTTC.

This clonotype was counted a few times. The J gene is TRBJ1-1, the V gene TRBV20-1, with TRBD1 matching over 8 bases. Germline CDR1 DFQATT, CDR2 SNEGSKA (reference sequence). V shed 6 bases and J 4 bases; nucleotides not matched to a gene: 7. The CDR3 contains 13 residues. This CDR3 reads CSAPTTGGTEAFF. CDR3 nucleotide sequence: TGCAGTGCGCCGACCACAGGGGGCACTGAAGCTTTCTTT.

There are a few counts of this clonotype. This chain uses TRBV5-1 with TRBJ2-1, with D possibly being TRBD1 or TRBD2 (5 bases each). The CDR3 contains 15 residues. Germline V lookup: CDR1 SGHRS, CDR2 YFSETQ. The V gene lost 0 bases and the J gene lost 4 bases, with 11 bases spanning the gap. The chain's CDR3 is CASSLGETEYNEQFF. The CDR3 DNA follows: TGCGCCAGCAGCTTGGGGGAGACAGAGTACAATGAGCAGTTCTTC.

This clonotype came up a few times. The chain uses TRBV5-8 and TRBJ2-3, with D uncertain. The CDR3 contains 15 residues. Germline lookup yields CDR1 SGHTS and CDR2 YDEGEE. Trimming took off 2 bases at V and 3 bases at J, with 13 bases between the two ends. The CDR3 sequence is CASSLGNTGTDTQYF. The CDR3 DNA is TGTGCCAGCAGCTTAGGGAATACCGGGACAGATACGCAGTATTTT.

The chain is built from TRBV7-2 and TRBJ2-7; D gene uncertain. The CDR3 is made up of 15 amino acids. The V gene's germline CDR1 is SGHTA and CDR2 FQGNSA. V lost 1 base and J lost 1, with 11 bases in between. DNA for the CDR3: TGTGCCAGCAGCTTAGGGGTTGTTATGTCCTACGAGCAGTACTTC. It yields the protein CASSLGVVMSYEQYF.

The chain employs TRBV18 and TRBJ2-3; no firm D call. Germline V gives CDR1 KGHSH, CDR2 LQKENI. The CDR3 is 12 amino acids. V lost 2 bases and J lost 5, with 5 bases in between. The CDR3 DNA reads TGTGCCAGCTCACCAGACGTAGATACGCAGTATTTT. It codes for CASSPDVDTQYF.

J is TRBJ2-5 and V is TRBV7-9; TRBD1 matches 7 bases. The CDR3 sequence is 15 residues long. V shed 3 bases and J 7 bases; nucleotides not matched to a gene: 11. Germline V gene sequence: CDR1 SEHNR, CDR2 FQNEAQ (reference sequence). CDR3 DNA: TGTGCCAGCAGCTTTGGCCTGGACAGGTTCTGGACCCAGTACTTC. It translates to CASSFGLDRFWTQYF.

This clonotype was observed at least ten times. The CDR3 region has the DNA TGTGCCATCACCGGGACTACGGACACCGGGGAGCTGTTTTTT. Translation: CAITGTTDTGELFF. This chain connects TRBV10-3 to TRBJ2-2; 7 bases are a match to TRBD2. The CDR3 spans 14 residues. The ends lost 7 bases at V and 3 bases at J; junction bases unmatched: 5. Germline V gene data show CDR1 as ENHRY and CDR2 as SYGVKD.

This clonotype was counted many times. The chain carries TRBV5-5 and TRBJ2-3, with D unresolved. This CDR3 has 15 amino acids. Germline-derived CDR1 and CDR2 are SGHKS and YYEKEE (reference sequence). Trimming took 0 bases from V and 2 from J, leaving 10 bases between them. CDR3 region: CASSLGGTLTDTQYF. For the CDR3, the DNA is TGTGCCAGCAGCTTGGGGGGAACCCTCACAGATACGCAGTATTTT.

This clonotype showed up just a few times. The genes are TRBV11-2 and TRBJ1-1, with D tentatively TRBD1 (6 bases). The CDR3 extends over 15 amino acids. V lost 1 base and J 5 bases, leaving 14 bases between the germline ends. Germline CDR1 is SGHAT and CDR2 is FQNNGV. The CDR3 DNA is TGTGCCAGCAGCTTAGCAGGGGACGGTTCGACTGAAGCTTTCTTT. As protein: CASSLAGDGSTEAFF. The full variable domain, its missing parts supplied by reference TRBV11-2 and TRBJ1-1, is EAGVAQSPRYKIIEKRQSVAFWCNPISGHATLYWYQQILGQGPKLLIQFQNNGVVDDSQLPKDRFSAERLKGVDSTLKIQPAKLEDSAVYLCASSLAGDGSTEAFFGQGTRLTVV.

V and J are TRBV14 and TRBJ2-3; TRBD2 is a possible D gene (6 bases). The CDR3 is 17 amino acids. In germline, CDR1 is SGHDN, CDR2 FVKESK. V dropped 0 bases and J dropped 0 bases, with 13 bases sitting between them. The DNA for the CDR3 is TGTGCCAGCAGCCAAGAATTAGGCGGGACTAGCACAGATACGCAGTATTTT. It codes for CASSQELGGTSTDTQYF.

This clonotype was counted ten times or more. V gene TRBV20-1 combines with J gene TRBJ2-3, with D unclear. Germline V lookup: CDR1 DFQATT, CDR2 SNEGSKA (reference sequence). The CDR3 sequence is 13 residues long. Trimming took off 2 bases at V and 1 base at J, with 7 bases between the two ends. The CDR3 coding sequence is TGCAGTGCTAGAAGTCGCGGCACAGATACGCAGTATTTT. Translated: CSARSRGTDTQYF.

This clonotype was counted a few times. V and J are TRBV3-1 and TRBJ2-7; D is undetermined. This CDR3 is 12 amino acids long. Looked up from germline, CDR1 is LGHDT and CDR2 is YNNKEL (reference sequence). V was cut by 1 base and J by 5 bases, with 6 bases left in between. The CDR3 bases are TGTGCCAGCAGCCAAGGTTACGACGAGCAGTACTTC. Translating gives CASSQGYDEQYF.

This chain uses TRBV7-2 with TRBJ1-2; D unclear. Germline CDR1 is SGHTA and CDR2 is FQGNSA. Trimming took 1 base from V and 12 from J, leaving 9 bases between them. This CDR3 spans 11 amino acids. CDR3 sequence reads: CASSLVDKNTF. CDR3 nucleotide sequence: TGTGCCAGCAGCTTAGTAGACAAGAACACCTTC. Full variable domain (outside the CDR3, taken from reference TRBV7-2 and TRBJ1-2): GAGVSQSPSNKVTEKGKDVELRCDPISGHTALYWYRQSLGQGLEFLIYFQGNSAPDKSGLPSDRFSAERTGGSVSTLTIQRTQQEDSAVYLCASSLVDKNTFGSGTRLTVV.

The chain combines TRBV5-4 with TRBJ2-3; D may be TRBD1 (6 bases). The ends were cut back, 4 bases at V and 2 bases at J, with 14 bases in the middle. The V gene's germline CDR1 is SGHNT and CDR2 YYREEE (reference sequence). This CDR3 contains 15 residues. CDR3 amino acids: CASSPTGRITDTQYF. CDR3 bases: TGTGCCAGCAGCCCGACAGGACGTATCACAGATACGCAGTATTTT.

This clonotype was seen a few times. This chain uses TRBV28 with TRBJ2-7; tentatively, D is TRBD2 (5 bases). CDR1 is MDHEN and CDR2 is SYDVKM in the germline V gene. V was clipped by 10 bases and J by 2 bases, with 15 bases between them. The CDR3 is made up of 13 amino acids. CDR3 bases: TGTGCCACCCGGGAACCCCTAACCTACGAGCAGTACTTC. Protein: CATREPLTYEQYF. The entire variable domain, with the rest obtained from reference TRBV28 and TRBJ2-7, is as follows: DVKVTQSSRYLVKRTGEKVFLECVQDMDHENMFWYRQDPGLGLRLIYFSYDVKMKEKGDIPEGYSVSREKKERFSLILESASTNQTSMYLCATREPLTYEQYFGPGTRLTVT.